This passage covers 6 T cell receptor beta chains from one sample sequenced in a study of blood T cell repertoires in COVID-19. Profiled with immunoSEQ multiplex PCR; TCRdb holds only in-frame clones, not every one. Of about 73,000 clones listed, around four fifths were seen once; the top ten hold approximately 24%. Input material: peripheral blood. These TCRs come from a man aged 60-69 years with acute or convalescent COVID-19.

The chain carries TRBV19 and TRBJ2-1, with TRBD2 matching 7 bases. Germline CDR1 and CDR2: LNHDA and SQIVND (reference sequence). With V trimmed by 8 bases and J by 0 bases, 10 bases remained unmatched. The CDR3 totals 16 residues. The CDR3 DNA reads TGTGCCAGTCGAGATTTGCGGGGGAGCTCCTACAATGAGCAGTTCTTC. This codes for CASRDLRGSSYNEQFF.

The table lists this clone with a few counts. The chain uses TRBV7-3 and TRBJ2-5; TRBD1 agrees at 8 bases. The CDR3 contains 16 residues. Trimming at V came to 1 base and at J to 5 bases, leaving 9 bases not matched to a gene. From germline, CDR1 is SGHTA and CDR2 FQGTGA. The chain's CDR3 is CASSLRTGSGSETQYF. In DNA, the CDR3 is TGTGCCAGCAGCTTAAGGACAGGGAGCGGGTCGGAGACCCAGTACTTC.

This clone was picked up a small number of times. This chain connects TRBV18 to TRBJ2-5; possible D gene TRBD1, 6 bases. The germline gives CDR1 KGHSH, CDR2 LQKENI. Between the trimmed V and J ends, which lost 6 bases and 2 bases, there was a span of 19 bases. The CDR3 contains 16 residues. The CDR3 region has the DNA TGTGCCAGCTCCGCATTCAGGACAGATAAACAAGAGACCCAGTACTTC. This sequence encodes CASSAFRTDKQETQYF.

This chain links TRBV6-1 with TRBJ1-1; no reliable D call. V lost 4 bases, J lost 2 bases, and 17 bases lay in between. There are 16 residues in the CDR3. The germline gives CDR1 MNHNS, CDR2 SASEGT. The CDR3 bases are TGTGCCAGCAGTGTTCTTAAGAGCCCCCGAAACACTGAAGCTTTCTTT. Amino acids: CASSVLKSPRNTEAFF.

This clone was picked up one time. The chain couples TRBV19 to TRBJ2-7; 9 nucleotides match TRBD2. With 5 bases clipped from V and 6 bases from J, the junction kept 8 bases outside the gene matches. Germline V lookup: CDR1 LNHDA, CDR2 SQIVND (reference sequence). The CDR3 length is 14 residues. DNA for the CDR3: TGTGCCAGTAGTCCCGGACTAGCGTCAAGCGAGCAGTACGTC. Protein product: CASSPGLASSEQYV.

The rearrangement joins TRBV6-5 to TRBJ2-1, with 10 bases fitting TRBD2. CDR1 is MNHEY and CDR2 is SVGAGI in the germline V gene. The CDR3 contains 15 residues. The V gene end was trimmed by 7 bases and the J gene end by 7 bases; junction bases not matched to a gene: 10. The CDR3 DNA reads TGTGCCAGCACAACTAGCGGGGCCGCCAGAAATGAGCAGTTCTTC. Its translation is CASTTSGAARNEQFF.